This TCR beta chain was sequenced during a study of blood T cell repertoires in COVID-19. For the study at large: Samples taken during acute and convalescent COVID-19 were collected in the United States, Italy and Spain. T cells, B-cell-depleted T cells, or PBMCs provided the cDNA or gDNA that served as material.

Trimming left V 3 bases short and J 2 bases short, with 19 bases between. The germline gives CDR1 LGHDT, CDR2 YNNKEL (reference sequence). The CDR3 runs 17 residues. In the study's own analysis: Quantification of nucleated cells was approximated via reference gene primer amplification. The table came from immunoSEQ multiplex PCR; TCRdb's copy has only in-frame clones and leaves some out. That table furnishes V, J and clone size, whereas the DNA furnished D and trimming. This table has 46,000 or so clones, 80% to 90% appearing once. The chain carries TRBV3-1 (or the pseudogene TRBV3-2) and TRBJ2-5, with D possibly matching TRBD2 (7 bases). Sample: peripheral blood. The TCR sequence derives from a man aged 50-59 years with acute or convalescent COVID-19. The chain's CDR3 is CASSQNLFGGLQETQYF. The CDR3 DNA reads TGTGCCAGCAGCCAGAACCTATTCGGGGGGCTGCAAGAGACCCAGTACTTC.